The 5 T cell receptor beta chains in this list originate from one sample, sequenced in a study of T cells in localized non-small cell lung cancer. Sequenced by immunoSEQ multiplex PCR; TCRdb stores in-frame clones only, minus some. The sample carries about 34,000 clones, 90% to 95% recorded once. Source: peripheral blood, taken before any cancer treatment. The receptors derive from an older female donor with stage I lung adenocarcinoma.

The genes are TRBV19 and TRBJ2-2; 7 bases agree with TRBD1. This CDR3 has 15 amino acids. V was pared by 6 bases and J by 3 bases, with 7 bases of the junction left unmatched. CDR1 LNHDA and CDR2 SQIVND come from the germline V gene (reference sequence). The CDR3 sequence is CASREGQSHTGELFF. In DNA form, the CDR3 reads TGTGCCAGTAGAGAGGGACAGAGCCACACCGGGGAGCTGTTTTTT.

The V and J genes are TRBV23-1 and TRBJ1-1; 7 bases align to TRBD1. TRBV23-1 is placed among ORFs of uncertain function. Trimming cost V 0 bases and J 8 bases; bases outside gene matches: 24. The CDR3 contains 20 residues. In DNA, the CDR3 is TGCGCCAGCAGTCAATCGCGGGTCTCTCAGGCAAGGACAGGCTTAATCGAAGCTTTCTTT. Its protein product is CASSQSRVSQARTGLIEAFF.

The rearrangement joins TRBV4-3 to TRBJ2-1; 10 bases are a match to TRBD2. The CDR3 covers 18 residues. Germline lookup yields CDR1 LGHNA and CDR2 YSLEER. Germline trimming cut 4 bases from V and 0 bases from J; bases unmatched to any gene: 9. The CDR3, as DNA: TGCGCCAGCAGCCCCAAGGATAGGACTAGCGGCTCCTACAATGAGCAGTTCTTC. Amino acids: CASSPKDRTSGSYNEQFF.

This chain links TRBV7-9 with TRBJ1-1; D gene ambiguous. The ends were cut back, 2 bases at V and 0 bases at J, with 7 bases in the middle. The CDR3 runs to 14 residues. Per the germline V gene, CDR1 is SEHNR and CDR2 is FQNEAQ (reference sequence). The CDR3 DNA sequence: TGTGCCAGCAGCTTATCACAGATGAACACTGAAGCTTTCTTT. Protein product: CASSLSQMNTEAFF.

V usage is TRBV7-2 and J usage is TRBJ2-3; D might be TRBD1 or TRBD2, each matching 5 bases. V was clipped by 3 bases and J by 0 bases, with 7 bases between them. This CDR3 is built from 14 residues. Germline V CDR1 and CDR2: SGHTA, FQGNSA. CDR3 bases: TGTGCCAGCAGCTTGGGACCTAGCACAGATACGCAGTATTTT. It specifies CASSLGPSTDTQYF.